The T cell receptor beta chain under discussion was sequenced for a study of vaccination and CD4 T cells after COVID-19. At the level of the study: Overlapping peptides of the spike proteins of SARS-CoV-2, HCoV-NL63, HCoV-OC43 and HCoV-229E were used for cell stimulation.

As to treatment: roughly ten-day PBMC culture with coronavirus spike peptide pools or control peptides (ViraFEST assay). The V and J ends lost 6 bases and 1 base, in that order; junction bases with no gene match: 9. In germline, CDR1 is MDHEN, CDR2 SYDVKM. The CDR3 is 17 residues long. Points on this clonotype: Antigen unknown.

Sequencing of DNA taken from cultured CD4+ T cells relied on the Oncomine TCR Beta short-read assay. TCRdb re-derived calls from the PCR reads in MiXCR, one entry per CDR3 protein. The sample shows 10,000 to 15,000 distinct CDR3 sequences, about half of them seen only once. Sample: CD4+ T cells from blood, cultured in vitro. V gene TRBV28 combines with J gene TRBJ2-6; the match to TRBD1 covers 7 bases. This clonotype was obtained from a human donor who had recovered from COVID-19. The CDR3: CASSLGTAPSGANVLTF. CDR3 coding DNA: TGTGCCAGCAGCTTAGGGACAGCCCCATCTGGGGCCAACGTCCTGACTTTC. Variable domain in full (rest from reference TRBV28 and TRBJ2-6): DVKVTQSSRYLVKRTGEKVFLECVQDMDHENMFWYRQDPGLGLRLIYFSYDVKMKEKGDIPEGYSVSREKKERFSLILESASTNQTSMYLCASSLGTAPSGANVLTFGAGSRLTVL.